What follows are 32 T cell receptor beta chains derived from one specimen sequenced in a study of naive and memory T cell subsets. Two oligonucleotides, mixed equimolar, formed the beta constant-region primer covering TRBC1 and TRBC2. Nested alpha and beta constant-region primers with the SP2 primer drove four PCR rounds on ligated cDNA. TCRdb independently ran MiXCR on the UMI-ligation and nested PCR reads; one entry per CDR3 protein. Here the sample spans tens of thousands of distinct CDR3 sequences, 15% to 20% being singletons. Material for sequencing was effector memory CD4+ T cells from blood. This sample's subset: effector memory, CD45RA- CD27-. The receptor set was obtained from a human donor in good health.

This clonotype came up a few times. The chain links TRBV9 to TRBJ2-2; tentatively, D is TRBD1 (6 bases). This CDR3 comprises 14 residues. Germline V lookup: CDR1 SGDLS, CDR2 YYNGEE. V was trimmed by 5 bases and J by 2 bases, leaving 10 bases between them. The CDR3 here is CASRKDRNTGELFF. CDR3 DNA sequence: TGTGCCAGCAGGAAGGACAGAAACACCGGGGAGCTGTTTTTT.

This clonotype came up a few times. This chain joins TRBV20-1 and TRBJ2-1; TRBD2 aligns across 8 bases. This CDR3 comprises 13 residues. Germline trimming cut 2 bases from V and 4 bases from J; bases unmatched to any gene: 1. Per germline, CDR1 DFQATT and CDR2 SNEGSKA (reference sequence). Written as DNA, the CDR3 is TGCAGTGCTAGACTAGCGGGTTACAATGAGCAGTTCTTC. It codes for CSARLAGYNEQFF.

The chain uses TRBV7-9 and TRBJ1-5, with a tentative D call TRBD1 (6 bases). V gave up 5 bases and J gave up 10 bases, with 21 bases separating them. Germline V gene lookup returns CDR1 SEHNR and CDR2 FQNEAQ (reference sequence). This CDR3 spans 15 amino acids. In nucleotides, the CDR3 is TGTGCCAGCAGCCCCGACCGGGACACGGTAGGTCCCCAGCATTTT. It yields the protein CASSPDRDTVGPQHF.

The chain joins TRBV7-3 to TRBJ2-1; 13 bases map to TRBD2. The germline V gene has CDR1 SGHTA and CDR2 FQGTGA. Unmatched junction bases numbered 8, after V lost 2 bases and J lost 7 bases. The CDR3 runs to 17 residues. The CDR3 coding sequence is TGTGCCAGCAGCTTACCCCCTAGGACTAGCGGGAGTAATGAGCAGTTCTTC. Translation: CASSLPPRTSGSNEQFF.

This clonotype showed up just a few times. The CDR3 DNA reads TGTGCCAGCAGCTTAAGTAGGGCCACTGAAGCTTTCTTT. This sequence encodes CASSLSRATEAFF. The gene calls are TRBV11-2 and TRBJ1-1, with no clear D. This CDR3 is built from 13 residues. V was clipped by 2 bases and J by 4 bases, with 8 bases between them. Germline V gene sequence: CDR1 SGHAT, CDR2 FQNNGV.

The chain links TRBV12-3 or TRBV12-4 to TRBJ1-2; 9 bases map to TRBD1. Germline trimming cut 4 bases from V and 4 bases from J; bases unmatched to any gene: 1. The CDR3 covers 13 residues. The CDR3 sequence: CASSWDRAYGYTF. CDR3 DNA sequence: TGTGCCAGCAGTTGGGACAGGGCCTATGGCTACACCTTC.

This clonotype was recorded a few times. This rearrangement joins TRBV7-9 to TRBJ2-1; 9 nucleotides match TRBD1. Per germline, CDR1 SEHNR and CDR2 FQNEAQ (reference sequence). This CDR3 region has 16 residues. V lost 5 bases and J lost 3; bases outside the gene matches: 8. CDR3: CASSRGQGLYYNEQFF. The CDR3 nucleotides read TGTGCCAGCAGCAGGGGACAGGGCCTCTACTACAATGAGCAGTTCTTC.

The chain recombines TRBV6-5 with TRBJ1-2; the match to TRBD1 covers 7 bases. V trimming: 6 bases; J trimming: 4 bases; junction bases outside the gene matches: 8. The length of the CDR3 is 14 residues. From germline, CDR1 is MNHEY and CDR2 SVGAGI. CDR3 sequence reads: CASRRTGLVYGYTF. DNA for the CDR3: TGTGCCAGCAGAAGGACAGGACTGGTCTATGGCTACACCTTC.

This clonotype is medium-sized. The chain links TRBV10-3 to TRBJ1-1; TRBD1 aligns across 7 bases. CDR1 and CDR2 (germline): ENHRY, SYGVKD. The CDR3 runs to 16 residues. Unmatched junction bases numbered 11, after V lost 2 bases and J lost 5 bases. The CDR3 nucleotides read TGTGCCATCAGTGAGGATCAGACAGGGAGAGTAACTGAAGCTTTCTTT. This sequence encodes CAISEDQTGRVTEAFF.

Points on this clonotype: The junction departs from germline at one end; a sequencing error may be responsible. This rearrangement joins TRBV4-1 to TRBJ1-5; tentatively, D is TRBD1 (6 bases). Germline CDR1 MGHRA, CDR2 YSYEKL. This CDR3 spans 15 amino acids. As DNA, the CDR3 is TGCGTCAGCAGCCAAGTTTGGGGGGGCGGCCAGCCCCAGCATTTT. Its translation: CVSSQVWGGGQPQHF.

A few counts support this clonotype. The chain has TRBV3-1 and TRBJ1-1; D is undetermined. Germline assignment: CDR1 LGHDT and CDR2 YNNKEL (reference sequence). The length of the CDR3 is 12 residues. The V end lost 3 bases, the J end lost 1 base, and 3 bases lay between the germline ends. CDR3 bases: TGTGCCAGCAGCCATGGGAACACTGAAGCTTTCTTT. Its translation: CASSHGNTEAFF. The full variable domain, rest sourced from reference TRBV3-1 and TRBJ1-1, is DTAVSQTPKYLVTQMGNDKSIKCEQNLGHDTMYWYKQDSKKFLKIMFSYNNKELIINETVPNRFSPKSPDKAHLNLHINSLELGDSAVYFCASSHGNTEAFFGQGTRLTVV.

Many counts were recorded for this clonotype. The rearrangement links TRBV20-1 to TRBJ2-3, with D tentatively TRBD1 (6 bases). Germline-derived CDR1 and CDR2 are DFQATT and SNEGSKA (reference sequence). The CDR3 length is 18 residues. With 0 bases removed from V and 0 bases from J, the gap between germline ends came to 19 bases. The CDR3 DNA sequence: TGCAGTGCTAGAGATATCAACAGGGTGCTTCAGAGCACAGATACGCAGTATTTT. It codes for CSARDINRVLQSTDTQYF.

This sequence joins TRBV20-1 and TRBJ2-3, with 9 bases that match TRBD2. V lost 0 bases and J lost 4; bases outside the gene matches: 14. CDR1 and CDR2 from the germline V gene are DFQATT and SNEGSKA (reference sequence). This CDR3 has 18 residues. The CDR3 DNA sequence: TGCAGTGCTAGAGATTTTAAGGCGGGAGGGCCGATGGCAGATACGCAGTATTTT. It is translated as CSARDFKAGGPMADTQYF.

V and J are TRBV7-2 and TRBJ1-4, with a tentative D call TRBD1 (5 bases). V shed 1 base and J shed 8 bases, with 14 bases lying between them. Germline CDR1 and CDR2: SGHTA and FQGNSA. There are 15 residues in the CDR3. The CDR3 spells CASSLDGRAGEKLFF. The DNA for the CDR3 is TGTGCCAGCAGCTTAGATGGCAGGGCCGGAGAAAAACTGTTTTTT. Full variable domain (missing parts from reference TRBV7-2 and TRBJ1-4): GAGVSQSPSNKVTEKGKDVELRCDPISGHTALYWYRQSLGQGLEFLIYFQGNSAPDKSGLPSDRFSAERTGGSVSTLTIQRTQQEDSAVYLCASSLDGRAGEKLFFGSGTQLSVL.

V gene TRBV28 combines with J gene TRBJ2-7; no definite D call. V lost 4 bases, J lost 2 bases, and 18 bases lay in between. CDR1 MDHEN and CDR2 SYDVKM come from the germline V gene. The CDR3 sequence is 16 residues long. CDR3 coding DNA: TGTGCCAGCAGTTCTCCCACCGAAAGGGCGACCTACGAGCAGTACTTC. It translates to CASSSPTERATYEQYF.

This clonotype has at least ten counts. The chain couples TRBV6-2 or TRBV6-3 to TRBJ1-5, with D possibly TRBD1 on 5 matching bases. The CDR3 consists of 15 residues. The V gene's germline CDR1 is MNHEY and CDR2 SVGEGT. V was pared by 10 bases and J by 0 bases, with 16 bases between. CDR3 DNA sequence: TGTGCCACGGGGCCAGAGATCCTTAGCAATCAGCCCCAGCATTTT. Encoded protein: CATGPEILSNQPQHF.

This clonotype appeared a few times. V and J are TRBV6-2 or TRBV6-3 and TRBJ2-3; 13 positions agree with TRBD2. The CDR3 spans 16 residues. Germline values: CDR1 MNHEY, CDR2 SVGEGT. V shed 4 bases and J 5 bases; nucleotides not matched to a gene: 6. The CDR3: CASSSGLAGRLDTQYF. The CDR3 region has the DNA TGTGCCAGCAGTTCGGGACTAGCGGGACGTCTAGATACGCAGTATTTT.

This clonotype was seen repeatedly, ten times or more. The CDR3 protein is CASSLGGGVHEAFF. CDR3 sequence (DNA): TGTGCCAGCAGTTTGGGGGGCGGGGTTCATGAAGCTTTCTTT. The V and J genes are TRBV28 and TRBJ1-1, with D maybe TRBD1 (6 bases). This CDR3 spans 14 amino acids. Germline CDR1 reads MDHEN; CDR2 reads SYDVKM. Trimming stripped 3 bases from V and 7 bases from J, with 15 bases between.

V is TRBV7-8 and J is TRBJ2-7, with D perhaps TRBD1 (6 bases). This CDR3 has 15 amino acids. V was clipped by 5 bases and J by 7 bases, with 21 bases between them. Germline CDR1 SGHVS, CDR2 FQNEAQ. The CDR3 protein is CASSPSGTSAEEQYF. The CDR3 DNA reads TGTGCCAGCAGCCCGTCAGGGACATCAGCAGAGGAGCAGTACTTC.

This clonotype was recorded many times. CDR3: CASRLTGGGTEAFF. The CDR3 nucleotides read TGCGCCAGCAGACTTACAGGGGGCGGGACTGAAGCTTTCTTT. V gene TRBV4-1 combines with J gene TRBJ1-1; TRBD1 aligns across 9 bases. V was pared by 6 bases and J by 5 bases, with 7 bases of the junction left unmatched. Germline V gene lookup returns CDR1 MGHRA and CDR2 YSYEKL. The CDR3 has 14 residues.

The chain employs TRBV20-1 and TRBJ2-7; 14 nucleotides line up with TRBD2. The CDR3 consists of 14 residues. Germline V gene lookup returns CDR1 DFQATT and CDR2 SNEGSKA (reference sequence). V trimming: 8 bases; J trimming: 3 bases; junction bases outside the gene matches: 6. This CDR3 is CSTQGTSGSYEQYF. CDR3 nucleotides: TGCAGTACGCAGGGGACTAGCGGGAGCTACGAGCAGTACTTC.

The chain uses TRBV19 and TRBJ1-2; D is ambiguous. The CDR3 length is 14 residues. The germline V and J ends were trimmed by 2 bases and 2 bases, with 9 bases remaining between them. The germline V gene encodes CDR1 LNHDA and CDR2 SQIVND (reference sequence). In nucleotides, the CDR3 is TGTGCCAGTAGTATATCGGCAGAAAACTATGGCTACACCTTC. This codes for CASSISAENYGYTF.

Judged by abundance, this clonotype is medium-sized. DNA for the CDR3: TGTGCCATCAGTCTAGGGGGGGGCAACACTGAAGCTTTCTTT. This codes for CAISLGGGNTEAFF. This chain links TRBV10-3 with TRBJ1-1; a possible D gene is TRBD1 (6 bases). V gave up 5 bases and J gave up 2 bases, with 12 bases separating them. This CDR3 has 14 amino acids. From germline, CDR1 is ENHRY and CDR2 SYGVKD.

This clonotype was seen at least ten times. This chain joins TRBV9 and TRBJ1-2, with 7 bases identical to TRBD1. There are 15 residues in the CDR3. V trimming: 4 bases; J trimming: 4 bases; junction bases outside the gene matches: 10. Germline CDR1 and CDR2: SGDLS and YYNGEE. In DNA form, the CDR3 reads TGTGCCAGCAGCCCCACACAGGGGTCCTCCTATGGCTACACCTTC. Translation: CASSPTQGSSYGYTF.

The chain joins TRBV20-1 to TRBJ2-5, with D possibly called TRBD1 or TRBD2 (5 bases each). Germline-derived CDR1 and CDR2 are DFQATT and SNEGSKA (reference sequence). The CDR3 consists of 14 residues. The V end was cut by 6 bases, the J end by 4 bases, with 18 bases between. CDR3 amino acids: CSARLQVGVETQYF. The CDR3 nucleotides read TGCAGTGCCCGGTTACAGGTGGGGGTAGAGACCCAGTACTTC.

This clonotype was picked up many times. This sequence joins TRBV7-2 and TRBJ2-7, with 9 bases lining up with TRBD2. V gave up 6 bases and J gave up 7 bases; unmatched junction bases: 13. The germline gives CDR1 SGHTA, CDR2 FQGNSA. The CDR3 length is 15 residues. As DNA, the CDR3 is TGTGCCAGCAGTGCCCCGGAGCGGGGGGTCCTGGAGCAGTACTTC. It yields the protein CASSAPERGVLEQYF.

This clonotype was observed a handful of times. V gene TRBV20-1 combines with J gene TRBJ2-3; 8 positions agree with TRBD1. Germline loops: CDR1 DFQATT, CDR2 SNEGSKA (reference sequence). Losses at the gene ends were 3 bases for V and 3 bases for J; bases not matched to a gene: 8. The CDR3 is 15 residues long. CDR3 nucleotides: TGCAGTGCTAGGGAATACAGGGGGGCGACAGATACGCAGTATTTT. Translated: CSAREYRGATDTQYF.

There are many counts of this clonotype. The chain couples TRBV25-1 to TRBJ2-6; D unresolved. Germline-derived CDR1 and CDR2 are MGHDK and SYGVNS. This CDR3 spans 14 amino acids. V lost 7 bases, J lost 1 base, and 8 bases lay in between. The CDR3 is CASTSSSGANVLTF. Written as DNA, the CDR3 is TGTGCCAGCACATCGAGTTCTGGGGCCAACGTCCTGACTTTC.

This clonotype was seen a few times. The chain has TRBV6-5 and TRBJ2-1, with 7 bases matching TRBD1. Germline values: CDR1 MNHEY, CDR2 SVGAGI. Trimming cost V 7 bases and J 0 bases; bases outside gene matches: 6. This CDR3 has 15 amino acids. This CDR3 reads CASNRDRSSYNEQFF. The CDR3, as DNA: TGTGCCAGCAACCGGGACAGAAGCTCCTACAATGAGCAGTTCTTC.

The V and J genes are TRBV9 and TRBJ1-4, with 7 positions matching TRBD1. V shed 3 bases and J 8 bases; nucleotides not matched to a gene: 7. CDR1 is SGDLS and CDR2 is YYNGEE in the germline V gene. The CDR3 runs 14 residues. The CDR3 protein is CASSGQGSGEKLFF. CDR3 coding DNA: TGTGCCAGCAGCGGACAGGGATCAGGGGAAAAACTGTTTTTT.

The chain employs TRBV11-2 and TRBJ1-6, with 8 bases identical to TRBD1. The V segment lost 5 bases and the J segment 6 bases; nucleotides outside the gene matches: 9. The germline CDR1 and CDR2 sequences are SGHAT and FQNNGV. This CDR3 has 16 amino acids. CDR3 in amino acids: CASSPNTGGINSPLHF. CDR3 nucleotides: TGTGCCAGCAGCCCAAACACAGGGGGGATTAATTCACCCCTCCACTTT.

This chain connects TRBV19 to TRBJ1-5; the match to TRBD1 covers 8 bases. The V gene end was trimmed by 6 bases and the J gene end by 2 bases; junction bases not matched to a gene: 6. In germline, CDR1 is LNHDA, CDR2 SQIVND (reference sequence). This CDR3 has 15 amino acids. The CDR3 nucleotides are TGTGCCAGTAGCAGGGGGCGCGATGGCAATCAGCCCCAGCATTTT. The encoded protein is CASSRGRDGNQPQHF.